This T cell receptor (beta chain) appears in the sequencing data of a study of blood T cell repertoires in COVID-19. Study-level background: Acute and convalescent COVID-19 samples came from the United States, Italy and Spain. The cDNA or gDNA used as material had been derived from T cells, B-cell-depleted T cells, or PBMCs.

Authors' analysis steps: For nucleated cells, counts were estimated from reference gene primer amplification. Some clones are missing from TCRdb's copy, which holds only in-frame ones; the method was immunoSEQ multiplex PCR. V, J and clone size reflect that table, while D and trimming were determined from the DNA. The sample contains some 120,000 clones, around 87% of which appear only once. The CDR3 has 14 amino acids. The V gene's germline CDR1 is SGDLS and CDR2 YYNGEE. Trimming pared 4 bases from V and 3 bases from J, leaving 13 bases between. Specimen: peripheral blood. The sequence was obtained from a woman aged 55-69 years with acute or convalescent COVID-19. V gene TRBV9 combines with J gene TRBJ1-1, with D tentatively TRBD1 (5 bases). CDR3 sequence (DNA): TGTGCCAGCAGCCGAGACGGGGGGGACACTGAAGCTTTCTTT. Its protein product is CASSRDGGDTEAFF.